This T cell receptor (beta chain) was recovered during a study of PD-1 blockade in mismatch repair-deficient tumors. Study-wide context: Enrolled about 2013-2017, patients had progressing, pretreated mismatch repair-deficient cancers of 12 types.

Profiling relied on immunoSEQ multiplex PCR, and the TCRdb table lists in-frame clones only, not all of them. The data contain roughly 80,000 clones, over 70% of them singletons. There are a few counts of this clone. Antigen specificity is unknown. Study findings and constraints: Rapid post-treatment expansion, then contraction, generally preceding radiologic response, marked tumor-resident clones.

PCR or immunohistochemistry showed mismatch repair deficiency in every enrolled patient. TCRs were sequenced from a few patients responding to pembrolizumab. Germline CDR1 is MNHEY and CDR2 is SMNVEV (reference sequence). CDR3 length equals 13 residues. V dropped 10 bases and J dropped 7; count of bases not matched to a gene: 8. The sequence derives from an adult with mismatch repair-deficient cancer. This chain links TRBV27 with TRBJ2-7; TRBD2 agrees at 12 bases. This specimen consisted of peripheral blood, obtained 12 weeks after starting pembrolizumab. The CDR3 nucleotides are TGTGCCACCTCTAGCGGGAGGGCCCTTGAGCAGTACTTC. Amino acid sequence: CATSSGRALEQYF.